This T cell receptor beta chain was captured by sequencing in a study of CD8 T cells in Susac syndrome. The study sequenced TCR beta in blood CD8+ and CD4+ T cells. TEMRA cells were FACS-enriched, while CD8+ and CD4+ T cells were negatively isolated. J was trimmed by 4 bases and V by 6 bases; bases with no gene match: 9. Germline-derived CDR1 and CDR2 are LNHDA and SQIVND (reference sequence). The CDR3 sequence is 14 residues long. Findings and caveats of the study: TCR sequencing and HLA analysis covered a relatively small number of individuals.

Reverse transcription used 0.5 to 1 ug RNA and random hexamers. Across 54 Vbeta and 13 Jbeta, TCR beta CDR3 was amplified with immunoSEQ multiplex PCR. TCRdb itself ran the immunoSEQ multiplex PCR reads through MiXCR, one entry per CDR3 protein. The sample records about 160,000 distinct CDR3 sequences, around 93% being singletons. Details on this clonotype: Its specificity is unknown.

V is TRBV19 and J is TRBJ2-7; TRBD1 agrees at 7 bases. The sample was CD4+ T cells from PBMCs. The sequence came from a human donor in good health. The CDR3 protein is CASSDRETGYEQYF. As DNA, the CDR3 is TGTGCCAGTAGCGACAGGGAGACCGGATACGAGCAGTACTTC.